The 25 T cell receptor beta chains given below trace back to one sample, sequenced in a study of cytomegalovirus exposure and HLA in healthy donors. The primer mix had 60 Vbeta and 13 Jbeta primers. Clones were read by immunoSEQ multiplex PCR, and TCRdb kept only the in-frame ones, dropping some. The listing contains more than 90,000 clones. Sequenced: PBMCs. These receptors were obtained from a man aged 25 to 40 in good health and CMV-seronegative.

The chain has TRBV5-4 and TRBJ2-5; TRBD2 agrees at 14 bases. CDR1 SGHNT and CDR2 YYREEE come from the germline V gene (reference sequence). V trimming: 0 bases; J trimming: 7 bases; junction bases outside the gene matches: 5. The CDR3 consists of 16 residues. The DNA for the CDR3 is TGTGCCAGCAGCTTGGGGACTAGCGGGGGGTCCGGGACCCAGTACTTC. Amino acids: CASSLGTSGGSGTQYF.

The chain employs TRBV10-3 and TRBJ2-1; possible D gene TRBD1, 6 bases. Germline CDR1 reads ENHRY; CDR2 reads SYGVKD. The length of the CDR3 is 14 residues. V lost 5 bases and J lost 6, with 14 bases in between. For the CDR3, the DNA is TGTGCCATCAGTCGTAACCGGGACACCAATGAGCAGTTCTTC. Protein: CAISRNRDTNEQFF.

The chain combines TRBV30 with TRBJ1-4, with TRBD1 matching 9 bases. This CDR3 is 14 amino acids long. CDR1 is GTSNPN, CDR2 SVGIG, per germline (reference sequence). The J segment lost 7 bases and the V segment lost 0 bases, leaving 3 bases of the junction unmatched. The CDR3 spells CAWSVQGAGEKLFF. The CDR3 DNA follows: TGTGCCTGGAGTGTACAGGGGGCGGGTGAAAAACTGTTTTTT.

This chain links TRBV9 with TRBJ1-1; 10 bases are shared with TRBD1. The CDR3 extends over 14 amino acids. The germline gives CDR1 SGDLS, CDR2 YYNGEE. V shed 3 bases, J shed 7 bases, and the junction held 6 bases outside the gene matches. CDR3 DNA: TGTGCCAGCAGCGCCCCCGGGACAGGGGATGAAGCTTTCTTT. Translating it yields CASSAPGTGDEAFF.

The chain carries TRBV19 and TRBJ1-5; the D is unclear. V was trimmed by 3 bases and J by 6 bases, leaving 12 bases between them. Germline V CDR1 and CDR2: LNHDA, SQIVND (reference sequence). The length of the CDR3 is 14 residues. The CDR3 protein is CASSIIGVGQPQHF. In nucleotides, the CDR3 is TGTGCCAGTAGTATTATCGGGGTTGGTCAGCCCCAGCATTTT.

V usage is TRBV6-5 and J usage is TRBJ1-4; D is possibly TRBD1 (5 bases). The CDR3 has 15 residues. The germline CDR1 and CDR2 sequences are MNHEY and SVGAGI. V was cut by 5 bases and J by 0 bases, with 10 bases left in between. CDR3 in amino acids: CASSPEGATNEKLFF. CDR3 DNA sequence: TGTGCCAGCAGTCCAGAAGGGGCAACTAATGAAAAACTGTTTTTT.

The chain employs TRBV7-2 and TRBJ1-4; D is uncertain. The germline CDR1 and CDR2 sequences are SGHTA and FQGNSA. The CDR3 covers 15 residues. Deletions cut 4 bases from V and 8 bases from J, with 17 bases between. The CDR3 DNA reads as TGTGCCAGCAGCTCAGGTTCCCCCTTCTGGGAAAAACTGTTTTTT. Its translation: CASSSGSPFWEKLFF.

This chain links TRBV10-1 with TRBJ1-1; no clear D gene. From germline, CDR1 is WNHNN and CDR2 SYGVQD (reference sequence). The V end lost 1 base, the J end lost 1 base, and 10 bases lay between the germline ends. CDR3 size: 15 residues. The CDR3 reads CASSEWQLQNTEAFF. The CDR3 coding sequence is TGCGCCAGCAGTGAGTGGCAGTTACAGAACACTGAAGCTTTCTTT.

The chain carries TRBV7-6 and TRBJ2-2; 14 nucleotides align to TRBD2. Per germline, CDR1 SGHVS and CDR2 FNYEAQ. The V gene end was trimmed by 5 bases and the J gene end by 5 bases; junction bases not matched to a gene: 19. The CDR3 contains 21 residues. The CDR3 reads CASSPYGGLAGGGPLTGELFF. The CDR3 bases are TGTGCCAGCAGCCCGTATGGAGGACTAGCGGGGGGAGGGCCCCTGACCGGGGAGCTGTTTTTT.

The chain joins TRBV4-2 to TRBJ2-5, with 11 bases fitting TRBD1. V lost 4 bases and J lost 4; bases outside the gene matches: 8. CDR1 and CDR2 from the germline V gene are LGHNA and YNFKEQ. The CDR3 runs to 16 residues. The CDR3 spells CASSRRMGQGGETQYF. Written as DNA, the CDR3 is TGTGCCAGCAGCCGGAGAATGGGACAGGGGGGAGAGACCCAGTACTTC.

V gene TRBV6-5 combines with J gene TRBJ1-4, with 7 bases that match TRBD1. The germline V gene has CDR1 MNHEY and CDR2 SVGAGI. The CDR3 is made up of 16 amino acids. The V and J ends lost 4 bases and 0 bases, in that order; junction bases with no gene match: 5. The CDR3 nucleotides read TGTGCCAGCAGTTCAAGGGGGCGGGCAACTAATGAAAAACTGTTTTTT. Protein sequence: CASSSRGRATNEKLFF.

V usage is TRBV27 and J usage is TRBJ1-1; TRBD1 matches 7 bases. This CDR3 spans 17 amino acids. CDR1 is MNHEY and CDR2 is SMNVEV in the germline V gene (reference sequence). Trimming took 2 bases from V and 0 from J; bases not matched to a gene: 9. CDR3 sequence reads: CASSLRGRVKMNTEAFF. In DNA form, the CDR3 reads TGTGCCAGCAGTTTAAGGGGGCGAGTTAAAATGAACACTGAAGCTTTCTTT.

The J gene is TRBJ1-6, the V gene TRBV28; 8 positions match TRBD1. This CDR3 has 18 residues. The V gene end was trimmed by 6 bases and the J gene end by 4 bases; junction bases not matched to a gene: 14. Germline V gene lookup returns CDR1 MDHEN and CDR2 SYDVKM. This CDR3 is CASRTPGQGVLYNSPLHF. The CDR3, as DNA: TGTGCCAGCAGAACTCCCGGACAGGGCGTTTTGTATAATTCACCCCTCCACTTT.

The chain uses TRBV5-1 and TRBJ1-2; 7 bases are a match to TRBD1. This CDR3 region has 15 residues. Unmatched junction bases numbered 9, after V lost 2 bases and J lost 5 bases. Germline lookup yields CDR1 SGHRS and CDR2 YFSETQ. CDR3 sequence: CASSLSSGQAYGYTF. CDR3 nucleotide sequence: TGCGCCAGCAGCTTAAGTTCCGGACAGGCTTATGGCTACACCTTC.

CDR3 region: CASSDNTVGETQYF. CDR3 bases: TGCGCCAGCAGCGACAATACAGTGGGAGAGACCCAGTACTTC. The chain joins TRBV5-1 to TRBJ2-5; D gene uncertain. This CDR3 region has 14 residues. Germline V gene sequence: CDR1 SGHRS, CDR2 YFSETQ. Trimming took 4 bases from V and 4 from J, leaving 14 bases between them.

The chain uses TRBV2 and TRBJ1-5; 7 nucleotides align to TRBD1. The CDR3 is 15 residues long. Trimming took 6 bases from V and 0 from J; bases not matched to a gene: 5. Germline assignment: CDR1 SNHLY and CDR2 FYNNEI. In nucleotides, the CDR3 is TGTGCCAGCAGCCGACAGGGACTTAGCAATCAGCCCCAGCATTTT. It specifies CASSRQGLSNQPQHF.

The CDR3 region is CARPGQSSGNTIYF. CDR3 DNA: TGTGCCAGACCGGGACAGAGCTCTGGAAACACCATATATTTT. V and J are TRBV9 and TRBJ1-3, with TRBD1 matching 7 bases. The V gene end was trimmed by 8 bases and the J gene end by 0 bases; junction bases not matched to a gene: 5. CDR1 and CDR2 (germline): SGDLS, YYNGEE. The CDR3 has 14 residues.

The CDR3 sequence is CASSPGGTYSNQPQHF. The CDR3 DNA reads TGTGCCAGTAGCCCAGGGGGGACCTATAGCAATCAGCCCCAGCATTTT. This chain joins TRBV19 and TRBJ1-5; 7 bases match TRBD1. J was trimmed by 0 bases and V by 6 bases; bases with no gene match: 8. Per germline, CDR1 LNHDA and CDR2 SQIVND (reference sequence). The CDR3 is 16 residues long.

Here the CDR3 reads CASRGLGVGTDTQYF. CDR3 DNA: TGTGCCAGCAGGGGGCTTGGTGTAGGCACAGATACGCAGTATTTT. This chain connects TRBV27 to TRBJ2-3, with D maybe TRBD1 (5 bases). The CDR3 is made up of 15 amino acids. The V gene's germline CDR1 is MNHEY and CDR2 SMNVEV (reference sequence). V was clipped by 6 bases and J by 1 base, with 14 bases between them.

The V and J genes are TRBV5-1 and TRBJ2-1; D ambiguous. Trimming removed 0 bases from V and 2 bases from J, with 9 bases in between. The CDR3 contains 15 residues. In germline, CDR1 is SGHRS, CDR2 YFSETQ. CDR3 DNA: TGCGCCAGCAGCTTGGCACCACACACCTACAATGAGCAGTTCTTC. Translating it yields CASSLAPHTYNEQFF.

The chain couples TRBV6-1 to TRBJ2-7; D is uncertain. V lost 8 bases and J lost 2, with 10 bases in between. Germline V CDR1 and CDR2: MNHNS, SASEGT. This CDR3 is 12 amino acids long. In nucleotides, the CDR3 is TGTGCCAGCGGAGACGCCGCCTACGAGCAGTACTTC. Protein product: CASGDAAYEQYF.

J is TRBJ1-6 and V is TRBV5-1, with D unclear. CDR3 length: 16 residues. Germline V gene sequence: CDR1 SGHRS, CDR2 YFSETQ. Trimming removed 4 bases at V and 0 bases at J, with 11 bases between. The CDR3 sequence is CASSPDGSSYNSPLHF. The CDR3 region has the DNA TGCGCCAGCAGCCCCGATGGGAGCTCCTATAATTCACCCCTCCACTTT.

The chain couples TRBV19 to TRBJ1-1; D may be TRBD1 (5 bases). Germline V gene lookup returns CDR1 LNHDA and CDR2 SQIVND (reference sequence). CDR3 size: 15 residues. V shed 1 base and J shed 1 base, with 10 bases lying between them. CDR3 protein: CASSIGPQGNTEAFF. The CDR3 bases are TGTGCCAGTAGTATAGGGCCGCAGGGGAACACTGAAGCTTTCTTT.

The gene calls are TRBV7-2 and TRBJ2-5; 9 bases fit TRBD2. Germline loops: CDR1 SGHTA, CDR2 FQGNSA. The CDR3 loop spans 18 amino acids. Trimming removed 5 bases from V and 5 bases from J; junction bases left unmatched: 18. CDR3: CASSPRPSSGGGGETQYF. CDR3 nucleotides: TGTGCCAGCAGCCCACGGCCAAGTAGCGGGGGCGGGGGGGAGACCCAGTACTTC.

The chain combines TRBV5-6 with TRBJ2-2, with TRBD2 as a possible D gene (5 bases). The CDR3 length is 16 residues. Trimming removed 4 bases from V and 9 bases from J, with 22 bases in between. CDR1 and CDR2 (germline): SGHDT, YYEEEE. The CDR3 nucleotides are TGTGCCAGCAGCAGCGGCTGGGCCGTGGCGGGTCGGGAGCTGTTTTTT. Its translation is CASSSGWAVAGRELFF.